What follows are 23 T cell receptor beta chains derived from one specimen sequenced in a study of OX40 agonist ivuxolimab in advanced cancers. TCRdb's copy holds only in-frame clones and misses some; the assay was immunoSEQ multiplex PCR. The table lists around 90,000 clones, about 91% of them singletons. The sequencing used CD4+ or CD8+ T cells sorted from blood, collected in a trial of the OX40 agonist ivuxolimab. These receptor sequences come from an adult with an advanced solid tumor such as melanoma, head and neck, liver or kidney cancer.

About this clone: One end of the junction fails to match germline, which may point to a read error. The chain joins TRBV7-7 to TRBJ1-6; D gene ambiguous. This CDR3 region has 14 residues. Germline V gene lookup returns CDR1 SSHAT and CDR2 FNYEAQ (reference sequence). As DNA, the CDR3 is TGTGCTAGCAGTGAAGGCACCTATAATTCACCCCTCCACTTT. It encodes CASSEGTYNSPLHF.

The chain employs TRBV21-1 and TRBJ2-1; the table's D gene call, TRBD1, was not cross checked with the DNA. TRBV21-1 is termed a pseudogene. CDR3 size: 16 residues. The CDR3 DNA follows: TGTGCCAGCAAAATCTGGGACAGCAGCTCCTACAATGAGCAGTTCTTC. Its translation: CASKIWDSSSYNEQFF.

This chain links TRBV6-1 with TRBJ2-2; D unresolved. This CDR3 spans 14 amino acids. Germline V gene data show CDR1 as MNHNS and CDR2 as SASEGT. V dropped 5 bases and J dropped 4 bases, with 11 bases sitting between them. The CDR3 region is CASSRSIPTGELFF. The CDR3 DNA reads TGTGCCAGCAGTAGGAGTATTCCCACCGGGGAGCTGTTTTTT.

The V and J genes are TRBV30 and TRBJ2-1; 8 nucleotides line up with TRBD2. V trimming: 3 bases; J trimming: 4 bases; junction bases outside the gene matches: 5. The germline V gene encodes CDR1 GTSNPN and CDR2 SVGIG (reference sequence). The CDR3 has 14 amino acids. The CDR3 DNA is TGTGCCTGGAGCACTAGCGGAACATACAATGAGCAGTTCTTC. This codes for CAWSTSGTYNEQFF.

The V and J genes are TRBV27 and TRBJ1-5; D gene ambiguous. From germline, CDR1 is MNHEY and CDR2 SMNVEV (reference sequence). The CDR3 covers 14 residues. The V gene lost 6 bases and the J gene lost 0 bases, with 9 bases spanning the gap. CDR3 region: CASSPLYSNQPQHF. In nucleotides, the CDR3 is TGTGCCAGCAGCCCCTTATATAGCAATCAGCCCCAGCATTTT.

The chain recombines TRBV20-1 with TRBJ1-1; D unclear. Per germline, CDR1 DFQATT and CDR2 SNEGSKA (reference sequence). The CDR3 covers 11 residues. Deletions cut 6 bases from V and 6 bases from J, with 11 bases between. The CDR3 DNA reads as TGCAGTGCGCCTTCACACCCTGAAGCTTTCTTT. Its translation: CSAPSHPEAFF.

This clone has more than one count but fewer than ten. The chain is built from TRBV6-6 and TRBJ1-2; perhaps TRBD1 as D (5 bases). The V gene's germline CDR1 is MNHNY and CDR2 SVGAGI (reference sequence). The V and J ends lost 4 bases and 5 bases respectively, with 11 bases between them. The CDR3 sequence is 13 residues long. The CDR3 reads CASSSAQDYGYTF. CDR3 nucleotides: TGTGCCAGCAGTTCTGCACAGGATTATGGCTACACCTTC.

V usage is TRBV7-2 and J usage is TRBJ2-7; unclear D gene. Germline V gene sequence: CDR1 SGHTA, CDR2 FQGNSA. The CDR3 runs 12 residues. Trimming left V 4 bases short and J 3 bases short, with 7 bases between. This chain's CDR3 is CASSSLIYEQYF. The CDR3 region has the DNA TGTGCCAGCAGCTCCCTAATCTACGAGCAGTACTTC.

The chain has TRBV6-5 and TRBJ2-7, with 7 bases aligning to TRBD2. This CDR3 has 14 residues. Germline V gene data show CDR1 as MNHEY and CDR2 as SVGAGI. The V segment lost 2 bases and the J segment 6 bases; nucleotides outside the gene matches: 7. For the CDR3, the DNA is TGTGCCAGCAGTTACGCCCGCGGGAGAGGCGAGCAGTACTTC. Residues: CASSYARGRGEQYF.

The J gene is TRBJ2-7, the V gene TRBV11-1; 9 bases line up with TRBD1. The CDR3 has 14 amino acids. Germline assignment: CDR1 SGHAT and CDR2 FQDESV (reference sequence). Unmatched junction bases numbered 8, after V lost 4 bases and J lost 7 bases. The CDR3 protein is CASSSNTGGGEQYF. CDR3 DNA: TGTGCCAGCAGCTCCAACACAGGGGGCGGGGAGCAGTACTTC.

J is TRBJ2-5 and V is TRBV23-1; 10 bases map to TRBD1. TRBV23-1 is an ORF; its function is uncertain. J was trimmed by 0 bases and V by 2 bases; bases with no gene match: 6. The CDR3 extends over 17 amino acids. CDR3 region: CASSQVTGQGNQETQYF. The CDR3 nucleotides are TGCGCCAGCAGTCAAGTTACGGGACAGGGGAACCAAGAGACCCAGTACTTC.

This clone was picked up one time. V is TRBV5-1 and J is TRBJ2-3; possibly TRBD1 for D (6 bases). Trimming took off 4 bases at V and 3 bases at J, with 12 bases between the two ends. The CDR3 spans 14 residues. CDR1 SGHRS and CDR2 YFSETQ come from the germline V gene. In DNA form, the CDR3 reads TGCGCCAGCAGCAAGGCCACAGGGACAGATACGCAGTATTTT. The encoded protein is CASSKATGTDTQYF.

The V call is TRBV9, the J call TRBJ2-5; 9 bases agree with TRBD1. CDR3 length: 13 residues. Germline CDR1 is SGDLS and CDR2 is YYNGEE. With V trimmed by 3 bases and J by 8 bases, 5 bases remained unmatched. The CDR3 loop reads CASSEGQGSTQYF. CDR3 sequence (DNA): TGTGCCAGCAGCGAGGGACAGGGTAGTACCCAGTACTTC.

The chain is built from TRBV12-1 and TRBJ2-2; the table gives TRBD2 as D, unverified against the DNA. TRBV12-1 is designated a pseudogene. This CDR3 region has 16 residues. CDR3 in DNA: TGTGCCAGCAGCTCGGGCGGGAGGGTAGGCACCGGGGAGCTGTTTTTT. Its translation: CASSSGGRVGTGELFF.

This clone was seen only once. The genes are TRBV9 and TRBJ2-1; no firm D call. This CDR3 is 12 amino acids long. The germline V gene encodes CDR1 SGDLS and CDR2 YYNGEE. Trimming left V 0 bases short and J 7 bases short, with 5 bases between. The CDR3 region has the DNA TGTGCCAGCAGCGTAGAATGGAATGAGCAGTTCTTC. Protein: CASSVEWNEQFF.

V is TRBV9 and J is TRBJ2-5; D is possibly TRBD2 (7 bases). Germline V CDR1 and CDR2: SGDLS, YYNGEE. The length of the CDR3 is 15 residues. Trimming stripped 0 bases from V and 4 bases from J, with 13 bases between. CDR3 region: CASSVVSGGGETQYF. The CDR3 DNA sequence: TGTGCCAGCAGCGTAGTCTCGGGGGGCGGAGAGACCCAGTACTTC.

This chain connects TRBV2 to TRBJ1-5; D is undetermined. The germline gives CDR1 SNHLY, CDR2 FYNNEI. This CDR3 has 13 amino acids. The V end was cut by 6 bases, the J end by 4 bases, with 10 bases between. CDR3 loop: CASRADTNQPQHF. CDR3 nucleotides: TGTGCCAGCAGGGCAGATACAAATCAGCCCCAGCATTTT.

The table lists this clone with a count of one. The J gene is TRBJ2-5, the V gene TRBV10-3, with 14 bases identical to TRBD2. J was trimmed by 3 bases and V by 5 bases; bases with no gene match: 5. The CDR3 consists of 16 residues. CDR1 and CDR2 (germline): ENHRY, SYGVKD. CDR3: CAISKSTSGGEETQYF. CDR3 nucleotides: TGTGCCATCAGTAAATCGACTAGCGGGGGGGAAGAGACCCAGTACTTC.

V is TRBV27 and J is TRBJ2-5; D gene uncertain. Germline CDR1 MNHEY, CDR2 SMNVEV (reference sequence). The ends were cut back, 0 bases at V and 1 base at J, with 6 bases in the middle. The CDR3 contains 14 residues. The CDR3 loop reads CASSLSRIQETQYF. The CDR3 DNA reads as TGTGCCAGCAGTTTATCAAGAATCCAAGAGACCCAGTACTTC.

This chain connects TRBV5-1 to TRBJ1-1; no clear D gene. CDR1 SGHRS and CDR2 YFSETQ come from the germline V gene. CDR3 length: 14 amino acids. Trimming took off 3 bases at V and 3 bases at J, with 12 bases between the two ends. CDR3 bases: TGCGCCAGCAGCTCCATCACACGGGACACTGAAGCTTTCTTT. This encodes CASSSITRDTEAFF.

The V and J genes are TRBV10-2 and TRBJ2-3; 8 bases are shared with TRBD2. V trimming: 6 bases; J trimming: 3 bases; junction bases outside the gene matches: 5. In germline, CDR1 is WSHSY, CDR2 SAAADI. There are 14 residues in the CDR3. The chain's CDR3 is CASRRTSNTDTQYF. The CDR3 DNA reads TGCGCCAGCAGAAGGACTAGCAATACAGATACGCAGTATTTT.

The J gene is TRBJ1-4, the V gene TRBV18, with D perhaps matching TRBD1 (5 bases). V was trimmed by 1 base and J by 2 bases, leaving 11 bases between them. There are 16 residues in the CDR3. Germline CDR1 is KGHSH and CDR2 is LQKENI. The CDR3 nucleotides are TGTGCCAGCTCACCACGGTCCGGGGGGACTAATGAAAAACTGTTTTTT. This gives the protein CASSPRSGGTNEKLFF. Full variable domain (missing parts from reference TRBV18 and TRBJ1-4): NAGVMQNPRHLVRRRGQEARLRCSPMKGHSHVYWYRQLPEEGLKFMVYLQKENIIDESGMPKERFSAEFPKEGPSILRIQQVVRGDSAAYFCASSPRSGGTNEKLFFGSGTQLSVL.

The chain couples TRBV6-5 to TRBJ2-3; 9 bases align to TRBD2. Per the germline V gene, CDR1 is MNHEY and CDR2 is SVGAGI. The ends lost 6 bases at V and 1 base at J; junction bases unmatched: 5. There are 15 residues in the CDR3. The CDR3 DNA follows: TGTGCCAGCAGCGACGCGGGGGGGGGCACAGATACGCAGTATTTT. It translates to CASSDAGGGTDTQYF.